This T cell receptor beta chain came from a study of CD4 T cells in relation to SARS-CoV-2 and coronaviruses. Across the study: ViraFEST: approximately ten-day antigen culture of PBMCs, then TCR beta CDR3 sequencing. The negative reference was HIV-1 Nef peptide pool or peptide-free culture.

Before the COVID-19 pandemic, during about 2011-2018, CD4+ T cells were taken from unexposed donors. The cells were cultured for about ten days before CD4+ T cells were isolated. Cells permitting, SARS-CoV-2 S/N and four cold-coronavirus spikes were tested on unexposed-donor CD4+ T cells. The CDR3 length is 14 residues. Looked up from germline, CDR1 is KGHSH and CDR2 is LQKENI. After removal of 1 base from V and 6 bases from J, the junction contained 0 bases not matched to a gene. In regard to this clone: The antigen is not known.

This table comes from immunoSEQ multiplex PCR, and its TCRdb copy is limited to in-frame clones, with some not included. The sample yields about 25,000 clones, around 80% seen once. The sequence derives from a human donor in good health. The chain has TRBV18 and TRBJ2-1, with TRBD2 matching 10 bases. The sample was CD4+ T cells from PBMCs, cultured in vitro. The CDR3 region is CASSPQRGGNEQFF. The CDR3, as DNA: TGTGCCAGCTCACCACAGCGGGGGGGCAATGAGCAGTTCTTC.